The T cell receptor beta chain under discussion was sequenced for a study of T cells expressing NK-cell markers (TCRdb year 2020). Turning to the overall study: TCR beta-chain repertoires were profiled in sorted CD3+CD56+NKG2C+, CD3+CD56+NKG2C- and CD3+CD56-NKG2C+ T-cell subsets from fewer than 10 donors. Seven of the eight sequenced donors were HCMV-seropositive and one was HCMV-seronegative. The study sequenced eight donors, all healthy volunteers chosen at random: three men and five women. Sequencing of the libraries produced 2 x 150 bp reads on Illumina HiSeq 2000/2500, MiSeq or NextSeq. General conclusions and limits of the study: It remained unclear whether the expanded NKG2C-expressing T cell clones were specific for HCMV antigens. In roughly six donors, the dominant CD3+CD56+NKG2C+ clonotypes were among the top 10 CD8+ clonotypes and accounted for roughly 1.0-7.0% of CD8+ T cells. Those dominant clonotypes were again the most abundant among CD3+CD56-NKG2C+ cells in a handful of donors, at about 25-60.1%.

HCMV-specific IgG was detected in serum with a commercial ELISA kit to determine HCMV serostatus. Peripheral blood mononuclear cells were isolated from blood by Ficoll density gradient centrifugation. The CDR3, cysteine through phenylalanine, is 13 amino acids long. A DNA sequence was not provided. As encoded in the germline V gene, CDR1 is ENHRY while CDR2 is SYGVKD. The reads were generated on an Illumina HiSeq 2000. The TCR beta cDNA libraries were made using 5'RACE template switching, a step that added both a universal primer site and unique molecular identifiers. Synthesis of cDNA was primed from the TCR beta constant segment and was followed by two consecutive PCR amplification steps. As for the original processing: MIGEC was used to demultiplex reads and group the reads by UMI, and MiTCR was used to assemble and quantify clonotypes. Only TCR cDNA sequences supported by at least two reads were kept to exclude erroneous sequences. The tcR package was used for downstream repertoire analysis, and clonotypes were matched across fractions by CDR3 nucleotide sequence plus V segment. VDJmatch was used to annotate antigen specificity against VDJdb, with one amino acid substitution in CDR3 permitted. Through TCRdb reprocessing, the reads give one entry per CDR3 protein sequence; DNA is omitted. It is TCRdb's table, rather than the study itself, that gives the V and J calls and clone size. This sample's table carries more than 250,000 distinct CDR3 sequences. The top ten hold 0.39% of the sample.

Concerning this clonotype itself: Its target antigen remains unknown.

Sequenced input: blood T cells: a sorted CD56 or NKG2C T cell subset, CD4+ or CD8+ T cells, or bulk PBMC T cells (not recorded which). The origin of this receptor is a man younger than 35 in good health. Donor details come from another sample of the same person, matched by shared clones. The chain was built from TRBV10-3 and TRBJ2-3. CDR3 region: CAISEEAQRTQYF.